The present T cell receptor beta chain was sequenced within a study of cytomegalovirus exposure and HLA in healthy donors. Study information: Previous work identified some 120 million unique TCR beta sequences from 150 million to 200 million T cells. Drawn from HLA-typed donors, approximately 85 million unique TCRs were held in an early data release.

The PCR was carried out with 60 Vbeta primers and 13 Jbeta primers. Generated by immunoSEQ multiplex PCR, the TCRdb table keeps only in-frame clones and is missing some. Among approximately 160,000 clones listed, about 75% were seen once. On this clone itself: Its antigen is unidentified.

Study outcomes and limitations: Later analysis demonstrated an association between a missense DCLRE1C variant and TCR beta V- and J-gene trimming. Most of the TCR beta V segments (in an earlier analysis) were productive either about 90% or about 30% of the time.

Deletions cut 0 bases from V and 8 bases from J, with 15 bases between. CDR3 length: 16 amino acids. Germline V gene data show CDR1 as SGHNT and CDR2 as YYREEE (reference sequence). The sample taken for sequencing was PBMCs. The source is a man in his late teens or twenties in good health and CMV-seropositive. The J gene is TRBJ1-6, the V gene TRBV5-4, with D possibly being TRBD1 (6 bases). The chain's CDR3 is CASSLESGDPYSPLHF. CDR3 sequence (DNA): TGTGCCAGCAGCTTGGAGTCAGGGGATCCTTATTCACCCCTCCACTTT. Full variable domain (outside the CDR3, taken from reference TRBV5-4 and TRBJ1-6): ETGVTQSPTHLIKTRGQQVTLRCSSQSGHNTVSWYQQALGQGPQFIFQYYREEENGRGNFPPRFSGLQFPNYSSELNVNALELDDSALYLCASSLESGDPYSPLHFGNGTRLTVT.